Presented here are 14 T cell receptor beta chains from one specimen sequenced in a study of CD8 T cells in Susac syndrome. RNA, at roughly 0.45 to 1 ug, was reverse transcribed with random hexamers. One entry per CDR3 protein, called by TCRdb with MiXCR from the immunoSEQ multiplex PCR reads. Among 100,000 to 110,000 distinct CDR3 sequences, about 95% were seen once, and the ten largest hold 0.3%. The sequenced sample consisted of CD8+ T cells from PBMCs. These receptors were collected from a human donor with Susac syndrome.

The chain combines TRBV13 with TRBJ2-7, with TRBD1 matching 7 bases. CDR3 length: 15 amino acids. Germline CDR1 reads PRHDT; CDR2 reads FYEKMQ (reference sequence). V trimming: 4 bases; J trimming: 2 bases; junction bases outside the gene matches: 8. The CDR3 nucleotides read TGTGCCAGCAGCTATTCGACAGGGTTGCCCTACGAGCAGTACTTC. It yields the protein CASSYSTGLPYEQYF.

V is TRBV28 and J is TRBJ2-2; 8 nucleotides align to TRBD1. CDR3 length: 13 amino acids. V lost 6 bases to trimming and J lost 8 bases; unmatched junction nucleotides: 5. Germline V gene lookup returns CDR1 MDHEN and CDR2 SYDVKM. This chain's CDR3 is CASRTQGGGELFF. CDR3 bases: TGTGCCAGCAGGACACAGGGGGGTGGGGAGCTGTTTTTT.

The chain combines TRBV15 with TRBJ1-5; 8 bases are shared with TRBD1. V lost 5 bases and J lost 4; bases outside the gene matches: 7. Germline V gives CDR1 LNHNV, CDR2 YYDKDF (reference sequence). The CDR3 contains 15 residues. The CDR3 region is CATSRNRDRNQPQHF. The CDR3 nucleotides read TGTGCCACCAGCCGCAACCGGGACAGGAATCAGCCCCAGCATTTT.

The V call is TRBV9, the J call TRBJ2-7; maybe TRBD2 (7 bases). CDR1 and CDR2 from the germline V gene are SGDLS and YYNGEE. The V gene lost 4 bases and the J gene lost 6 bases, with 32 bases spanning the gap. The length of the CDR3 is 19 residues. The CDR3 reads CASSPRWGAPRLATVEQYF. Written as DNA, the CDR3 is TGTGCCAGCAGCCCCAGGTGGGGGGCGCCGAGACTAGCTACCGTCGAGCAGTACTTC.

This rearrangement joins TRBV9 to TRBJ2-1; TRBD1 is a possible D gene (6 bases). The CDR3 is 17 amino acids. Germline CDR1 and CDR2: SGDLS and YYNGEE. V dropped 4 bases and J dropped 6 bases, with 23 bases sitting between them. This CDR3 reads CASSLVQGTPGSNEQFF. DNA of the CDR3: TGTGCCAGCAGCTTAGTTCAGGGGACCCCAGGGAGCAATGAGCAGTTCTTC.

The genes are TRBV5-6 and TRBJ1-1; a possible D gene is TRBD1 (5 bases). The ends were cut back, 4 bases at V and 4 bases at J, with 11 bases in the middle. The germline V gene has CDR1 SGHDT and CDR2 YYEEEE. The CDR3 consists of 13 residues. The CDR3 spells CASSPGGTTEAFF. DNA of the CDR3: TGTGCCAGCAGCCCCGGGGGTACCACTGAAGCTTTCTTT.

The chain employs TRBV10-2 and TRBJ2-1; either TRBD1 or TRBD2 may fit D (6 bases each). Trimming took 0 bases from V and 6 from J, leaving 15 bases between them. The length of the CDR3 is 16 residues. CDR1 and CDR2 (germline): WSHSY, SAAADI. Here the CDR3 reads CASSESKGGILNEQFF. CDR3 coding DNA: TGCGCCAGCAGTGAGTCGAAGGGGGGAATTCTCAATGAGCAGTTCTTC.

The CDR3, as DNA: TGTGCCAGCAGCCAAGAGGAAGGACGGGCGGGAGCCGGGGAGCTGTTTTTT. Its protein product is CASSQEEGRAGAGELFF. The rearrangement joins TRBV3-1 to TRBJ2-2; TRBD2 agrees at 7 bases. The CDR3 has 17 residues. V dropped 0 bases and J dropped 6; count of bases not matched to a gene: 10. The V gene's germline CDR1 is LGHDT and CDR2 YNNKEL (reference sequence).

CDR3: CATSRDGRSGKVDEQFF. The CDR3 DNA sequence: TGTGCCACCAGCAGAGATGGGCGTTCAGGGAAAGTCGATGAGCAGTTCTTC. The rearrangement links TRBV15 to TRBJ2-1, with D perhaps matching TRBD1 (5 bases). V was cut by 0 bases and J by 8 bases, with 20 bases left in between. In germline, CDR1 is LNHNV, CDR2 YYDKDF (reference sequence). The CDR3 is 17 amino acids.

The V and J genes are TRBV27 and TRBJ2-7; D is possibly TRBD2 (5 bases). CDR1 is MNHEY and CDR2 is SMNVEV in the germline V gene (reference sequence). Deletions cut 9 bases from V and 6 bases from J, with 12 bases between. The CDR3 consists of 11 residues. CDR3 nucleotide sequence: TGTGCCAGTTTTCTAGCCCGCGAGCAGTACTTC. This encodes CASFLAREQYF.

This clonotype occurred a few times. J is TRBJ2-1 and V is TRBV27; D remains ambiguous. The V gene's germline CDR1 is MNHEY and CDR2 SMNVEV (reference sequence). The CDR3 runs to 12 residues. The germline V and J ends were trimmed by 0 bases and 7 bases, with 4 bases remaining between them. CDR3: CASSLSGNEQFF. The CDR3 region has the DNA TGTGCCAGCAGTTTATCGGGGAATGAGCAGTTCTTC.

The CDR3 nucleotides are TGTGCCAGCAGCCAAGGGCGGACCCGTGAAGCTTTCTTT. Protein sequence: CASSQGRTREAFF. The V and J genes are TRBV4-2 and TRBJ1-1; no clear D. Per germline, CDR1 LGHNA and CDR2 YNFKEQ. V was clipped by 1 base and J by 7 bases, with 10 bases between them. There are 13 residues in the CDR3.

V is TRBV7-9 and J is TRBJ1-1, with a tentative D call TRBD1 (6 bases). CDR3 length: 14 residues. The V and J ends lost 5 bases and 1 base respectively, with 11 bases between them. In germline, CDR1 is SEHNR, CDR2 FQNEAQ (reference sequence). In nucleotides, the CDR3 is TGTGCCAGCAGCCGCCCGACAGGGAACACTGAAGCTTTCTTT. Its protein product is CASSRPTGNTEAFF.

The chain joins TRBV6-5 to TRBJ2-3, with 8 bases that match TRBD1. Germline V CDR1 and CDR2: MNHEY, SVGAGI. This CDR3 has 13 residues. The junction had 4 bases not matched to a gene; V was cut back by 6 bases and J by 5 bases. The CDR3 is CASSDRGGDTQYF. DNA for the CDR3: TGTGCCAGCAGCGACAGGGGTGGAGATACGCAGTATTTT.